The clone carrying this T cell receptor beta chain qualifies as medium-sized. What it recognizes is unknown. An oligonucleotide containing a UMI was ligated to the 3' end of TCR cDNA. Four PCR rounds used nested alpha and beta constant region primers plus the SP2 primer. For blood and skin samples, reverse transcription used TCR alpha and beta constant primers. TCRdb passed the UMI-ligation and nested PCR reads through MiXCR, listing each CDR3 protein once. Of about 670 distinct CDR3 sequences listed, 4.5% to 7% are singletons. The entry originates in a study of naive and memory T cell subsets. Study-level findings and limits: TCRs were reportedly recovered from both biopsy types, mostly tuberculin test sites. Potentially, T cell activation and differentiation skew this RNA-based measurement.

V lost 2 bases, J lost 3 bases, and 14 bases lay in between. CDR1 is SGHTA, CDR2 FQGNSA, per germline. CDR3 length equals 15 residues. The chain is built from TRBV7-2 and TRBJ2-7; D may be TRBD2 (5 bases). Sequences were derived from skin, sampled from a tuberculin skin test site or a saline-injected site (not recorded which). This receptor was obtained from an adult in good health. The CDR3 protein is CASSLTGSAVYEQYF. CDR3 coding DNA: TGTGCCAGCAGCTTAACGGGGTCTGCCGTCTACGAGCAGTACTTC.